This entry lists 8 T cell receptor beta chains sequenced from one sample in a study of T cells in tumors after PD-1 blockade. Method: immunoSEQ multiplex PCR; TCRdb's copy keeps in-frame clones and lacks some. The sample comprises 60,000 or so clones, about four fifths of which are singletons, and about an eighth rests with the top ten. The sequenced sample was PBMCs, obtained before anti-PD-1 treatment. The receptors come from a human donor with basal cell carcinoma.

This chain links TRBV30 with TRBJ2-5; 8 nucleotides agree with TRBD2. The junction had 10 bases not matched to a gene; V was cut back by 2 bases and J by 2 bases. This CDR3 spans 16 amino acids. Germline V gene data show CDR1 as GTSNPN and CDR2 as SVGIG (reference sequence). In DNA form, the CDR3 reads TGTGCCTGGAGTACCGGGGGGGGGACACCTCAAGAGACCCAGTACTTC. As protein: CAWSTGGGTPQETQYF.

This chain joins TRBV6-6 and TRBJ2-3; a possible D gene is TRBD2 (6 bases). The CDR3 is 15 amino acids. CDR1 is MNHNY and CDR2 is SVGAGI in the germline V gene (reference sequence). Trimming shortened V by 7 bases and J by 1 base, and 15 bases separated the two germline ends. CDR3 nucleotides: TGTGCCAGCACTCAAACGGCTAGCGGCACAGATACGCAGTATTTT. Its translation is CASTQTASGTDTQYF.

This clone was seen a single time. V and J are TRBV2 and TRBJ2-1; the match to TRBD2 covers 10 bases. V dropped 6 bases and J dropped 1; count of bases not matched to a gene: 9. This CDR3 is 17 amino acids long. Germline assignment: CDR1 SNHLY and CDR2 FYNNEI. The DNA of the CDR3 is TGTGCCAGCAGCCTGACTAGCGGGTTCCTGTCCTACAATGAGCAGTTCTTC. This sequence encodes CASSLTSGFLSYNEQFF.

The V and J genes are TRBV2 and TRBJ1-5, with D possibly matching TRBD1 (5 bases). Germline V gene data show CDR1 as SNHLY and CDR2 as FYNNEI. There are 15 residues in the CDR3. Between the trimmed V and J ends, which lost 6 bases and 1 base, there was a span of 13 bases. The CDR3 nucleotides read TGTGCCAGCAGGCCTACAGGTGACAGCAATCAGCCCCAGCATTTT. Translated, it gives CASRPTGDSNQPQHF.

The chain recombines TRBV5-1 with TRBJ2-7, with a tentative D call TRBD1 (6 bases). This CDR3 is built from 14 residues. Trimming shortened V by 0 bases and J by 3 bases, and 10 bases separated the two germline ends. Germline V lookup: CDR1 SGHRS, CDR2 YFSETQ. CDR3 DNA sequence: TGCGCCAGCAGCTTGGCCAGGGGTAGCTACGAGCAGTACTTC. The encoded protein is CASSLARGSYEQYF.

This rearrangement joins TRBV24-1 to TRBJ2-3; unclear D gene. V was trimmed by 1 base and J by 4 bases, leaving 2 bases between them. The CDR3 loop spans 12 amino acids. Per the germline V gene, CDR1 is KGHDR and CDR2 is SFDVKD. The CDR3 reads CATSDFADTQYF. The DNA of the CDR3 is TGTGCCACCAGTGATTTTGCAGATACGCAGTATTTT.

The chain links TRBV27 to TRBJ1-1; D remains unclear. Trimming pared 3 bases from V and 4 bases from J, leaving 9 bases between. The length of the CDR3 is 13 residues. Germline V gives CDR1 MNHEY, CDR2 SMNVEV (reference sequence). CDR3 sequence reads: CASSLGRRTEAFF. The CDR3 DNA reads TGTGCCAGCAGTTTGGGTCGGCGCACTGAAGCTTTCTTT.

V gene TRBV12-5 combines with J gene TRBJ1-1; D uncertain. V was cut by 3 bases and J by 3 bases, with 5 bases left in between. The CDR3 is made up of 12 amino acids. In germline, CDR1 is LGHNT, CDR2 FRNRAP. The CDR3: CASGLQYTEAFF. Written as DNA, the CDR3 is TGTGCTAGTGGTTTACAATACACTGAAGCTTTCTTT.